This T cell receptor (beta chain) was sequenced for a study of response to subunit inactivated influenza vaccine. Study findings and constraints: Few new T cells, the authors suggested, are recruited by each seasonal influenza vaccination.

This clonotype was observed many times. What it binds is not known. TCRdb re-derived calls from the RT-PCR reads in MiXCR, one entry per CDR3 protein. The sample includes around 200,000 distinct CDR3 sequences, around 9% of them seen just once. Germline loops: CDR1 DFQATT, CDR2 SNEGSKA (reference sequence). The length of the CDR3 is 14 residues. Trimming shortened V by 4 bases and J by 4 bases, and 14 bases separated the two germline ends. This clonotype was obtained from a middle-aged man who received an inactivated influenza vaccine. Sequencing was performed on non-naive T cells sorted from PBMCs, taken on the day of vaccination. This chain connects TRBV20-1 to TRBJ2-1; tentative D call: TRBD2 (6 bases). CDR3 DNA sequence: TGCAGTGCTATACATGCGGGGAGGTACAATGAGCAGTTCTTC. Protein: CSAIHAGRYNEQFF.